The clone carrying this TCR beta chain was seen a handful of times. The CDR3 runs to 14 residues. Unmatched junction bases numbered 7, after V lost 3 bases and J lost 7 bases. Per germline, CDR1 KGHSH and CDR2 LQKENI. The data stem from a study of blood T cell repertoires in COVID-19. Study in general: Both acute and convalescent COVID-19 samples were obtained from the United States, Italy and Spain. T cells, B-cell-depleted T cells, or PBMCs provided the cDNA or gDNA that served as material.

Here immunoSEQ multiplex PCR was the method, and the copy in TCRdb shows in-frame clones only, minus some. The sample contains 120,000 or so clones, roughly 80% of which appear only once. The V call is TRBV18, the J call TRBJ1-1; 8 bases line up with TRBD1. This TCR came from a human donor in a cohort sampled during active COVID-19. Sequencing was performed on peripheral blood. CDR3 coding DNA: TGTGCCAGCTCACCCCCGGGGACAGGTTTTGAAGCTTTCTTT. Its protein product is CASSPPGTGFEAFF. Full variable domain (missing parts from reference TRBV18 and TRBJ1-1): NAGVMQNPRHLVRRRGQEARLRCSPMKGHSHVYWYRQLPEEGLKFMVYLQKENIIDESGMPKERFSAEFPKEGPSILRIQQVVRGDSAAYFCASSPPGTGFEAFFGQGTRLTVV.